The 10 T cell receptor beta chains presented below share a single source sample, sequenced in a study of blood T cells in healthy people across ages. The use of a sample-barcoded 5' primer and a J-beta primer mix characterized a second PCR of about 6 to 11 cycles. TCRdb processed the 5' RACE reads anew with MiXCR; each CDR3 protein has one entry. Of approximately 700,000 distinct CDR3 sequences in the sample, approximately 29% were seen once. The sample was blood. These TCRs come from a woman aged 80 or over in good health.

The CDR3 here is CASSTGLAGAQEAQYF. The CDR3 region has the DNA TGTGCCAGTAGTACAGGACTAGCGGGGGCACAAGAGGCCCAGTACTTC. The V call is TRBV19, the J call TRBJ2-7; TRBD2 agrees at 13 bases. CDR3 length equals 16 residues. J gave up 10 bases and V 4 bases, and 13 bases lay outside the gene matches. Per germline, CDR1 LNHDA and CDR2 SQIVND (reference sequence).

The V call is TRBV25-1, the J call TRBJ2-7; 10 bases line up with TRBD2. The end of the DNA is better explained by TRBJ2-5, so the J call may be wrong. Germline loops: CDR1 MGHDK, CDR2 SYGVNS. The CDR3 length is 17 residues. The CDR3 sequence: CASSEGGSGGVLETQYF. The CDR3 DNA reads TGTGCCAGCAGTGAAGGAGGAAGCGGGGGGGTATTAGAGACCCAGTACTTC.

This chain connects TRBV6-1 to TRBJ1-1; TRBD1 matches 8 bases. The ends lost 3 bases at V and 4 bases at J; junction bases unmatched: 10. Germline V gene data show CDR1 as MNHNS and CDR2 as SASEGT. The CDR3 spans 16 residues. The CDR3 DNA follows: TGTGCCAGCAGTGAGAGGTCAGGGGGCAGGGTCACTGAAGCTTTCTTT. Its protein product is CASSERSGGRVTEAFF.

In this sample, this clonotype turned up many times. The V and J genes are TRBV11-1 and TRBJ2-7; tentatively, D is TRBD1 (6 bases). Per the germline V gene, CDR1 is SGHAT and CDR2 is FQDESV (reference sequence). This CDR3 comprises 16 residues. V lost 0 bases and J 5 bases, leaving 17 bases between the germline ends. The DNA for the CDR3 is TGTGCCAGCAGCTTAGCGATGGGCCAGGGGTTCCACGAGCAGTACTTC. It yields the protein CASSLAMGQGFHEQYF.

This sequence joins TRBV5-6 and TRBJ1-1; 11 positions match TRBD1. J gave up 10 bases and V 5 bases, and 7 bases lay outside the gene matches. The CDR3 runs 13 residues. Per the germline V gene, CDR1 is SGHDT and CDR2 is YYEEEE. CDR3 in DNA: TGTGCCAGCAGACGGACAGGGGGCTCATTAGCTTTCTTT. It translates to CASRRTGGSLAFF. The whole variable domain, remainder taken from reference TRBV5-6 and TRBJ1-1, is DAGVTQSPTHLIKTRGQQVTLRCSPKSGHDTVSWYQQALGQGPQFIFQYYEEEERQRGNFPDRFSGHQFPNYSSELNVNALLLGDSALYLCASRRTGGSLAFFGQGTRLTVV.

The V and J genes are TRBV5-1 and TRBJ2-1, with 11 bases that match TRBD2. This CDR3 is 14 amino acids long. J lost 3 bases, V lost 5 bases, and 1 base had no gene match. Germline CDR1 is SGHRS and CDR2 is YFSETQ. The CDR3, as DNA: TGCGCCAGCAGGACTAGCGGGATCTACAATGAGCAGTTCTTC. It translates to CASRTSGIYNEQFF.

CDR3 loop: CSARQGQETQYF. The CDR3 coding sequence is TGCAGTGCTAGGCAGGGCCAGGAGACCCAGTACTTC. This chain joins TRBV20-1 and TRBJ2-5; tentatively, D is TRBD1 (5 bases). Germline V gene sequence: CDR1 DFQATT, CDR2 SNEGSKA (reference sequence). V was pared by 3 bases and J by 5 bases, with 10 bases between. The CDR3 runs 12 residues.

Concerning this clonotype: Just one base apart from a much larger clone, this may be a read error. V usage is TRBV7-7 and J usage is TRBJ2-5; weak D call: TRBD1 (5 bases). Germline V lookup: CDR1 SSHAT, CDR2 FNYEAQ (reference sequence). This CDR3 has 13 amino acids. Between the trimmed V and J ends, which lost 5 bases and 4 bases, there was a span of 11 bases. The CDR3 bases are TGTGCCAGCAGCCCAGCAGGGTCAGAGACCCAGTACTTC. This translates into CASSPAGSETQYF.

A single count supports this clonotype. A much bigger clone sits one base away, suggesting this may be a read error. The chain couples TRBV12-3 or TRBV12-4 to TRBJ2-3, with D tentatively TRBD2 (6 bases). This CDR3 has 14 amino acids. The ends were cut back, 6 bases at V and 3 bases at J, with 13 bases in the middle. CDR3 in amino acids: CASRRDSPTDTQYF. In DNA form, the CDR3 reads TGTGCCAGCAGGCGGGACTCTCCGACAGATACGCAGTATTTT.

This clonotype was picked up a small number of times. The chain joins TRBV29-1 to TRBJ1-1, with D possibly being TRBD1 (5 bases). From germline, CDR1 is SQVTM and CDR2 ANQGSEA. There are 15 residues in the CDR3. V was clipped by 2 bases and J by 0 bases, with 13 bases between them. The CDR3 sequence is CSVERRQGMNTEAFF. In DNA, the CDR3 is TGCAGCGTTGAAAGGAGGCAGGGTATGAACACTGAAGCTTTCTTT.